This T cell receptor beta chain came from a study of T cell responses to AZD1222 COVID-19 vaccine. Study conclusions and caveats: It was only after the peak T cell response that any repertoires were sampled. Regions 160-218 and 743-854 dominated among vaccine-associated CD4 TCRs spanning spike. Per reports, nearly half of all spike-specific TCRs target regions that are unmutated in variants.

A word on this clone: Antigen unknown.

This CDR3 contains 11 residues. V lost 5 bases, J lost 8 bases, and 4 bases stayed unmatched. CDR1 and CDR2 (germline): SQVTM, ANQGSEA. Sequenced by immunoSEQ multiplex PCR; TCRdb stores in-frame clones only, minus some. The sample includes over 150,000 clones, over 85% seen only once; the top ten take 0.95% to 1.1%. This rearrangement joins TRBV29-1 to TRBJ1-1; TRBD1 matches at 8 bases. This material consisted of peripheral blood, taken 28 days after the second AZD1222 dose. The receptor was derived from an adult who received the AZD1222 COVID-19 vaccine. CDR3 protein: CSVTGGREAFF. DNA for the CDR3: TGCAGCGTTACAGGGGGAAGGGAAGCTTTCTTT. The full variable domain, in which reference TRBV29-1 and TRBJ1-1 provide the parts outside the CDR3, is SAVISQKPSRDICQRGTSLTIQCQVDSQVTMMFWYRQQPGQSLTLIATANQGSEATYESGFVIDKFPISRPNLTFSTLTVSNMSPEDSSIYLCSVTGGREAFFGQGTRLTVV.